These 21 T cell receptor beta chains originate from one sample sequenced in a study of cytotoxic CD8 clonotypes in ibrutinib-treated CLL. Profiling relied on immunoSEQ multiplex PCR, and the TCRdb table lists in-frame clones only, not all of them. The top ten hold around 36% of the sample, which has around 70,000 clones, over 80% seen once. This specimen consisted of PBMCs, obtained after 24 months of ibrutinib treatment. These receptors came from a human donor with chronic lymphocytic leukemia.

To note about this clone: One end of the junction varies from germline; a read error may be responsible. The V gene is TRBV20-1, the J gene TRBJ2-3, with D unresolved. Germline CDR1 DFQATT, CDR2 SNEGSKA (reference sequence). The CDR3 is made up of 11 amino acids. DNA of the CDR3: TGTTCTACCCCTAGCACAGATACGCAGTATTTT. It encodes CSTPSTDTQYF.

This chain connects TRBV19 to TRBJ1-5, with D maybe TRBD1 (6 bases). V lost 1 base and J lost 1, with 14 bases in between. This CDR3 contains 17 residues. In germline, CDR1 is LNHDA, CDR2 SQIVND (reference sequence). The CDR3 bases are TGTGCCAGTAGTATAGTAGGAGCGGGGGCGAGCAATCAGCCCCAGCATTTT. Its translation is CASSIVGAGASNQPQHF.

This CDR3 is CASSYSQGGSYNEQFF. CDR3 sequence (DNA): TGTGCCAGCAGTTACTCCCAGGGGGGCTCCTACAATGAGCAGTTCTTC. The V gene is TRBV6-5, the J gene TRBJ2-1; maybe TRBD1 (7 bases). This CDR3 contains 16 residues. Deletions cut 0 bases from V and 0 bases from J, with 9 bases between. Germline CDR1 MNHEY, CDR2 SVGAGI.

The CDR3 spells CAISQLAGAVETQYF. The CDR3, as DNA: TGTGCCATCAGCCAACTAGCGGGAGCCGTGGAGACCCAGTACTTC. The genes are TRBV10-3 and TRBJ2-5, with 11 bases matching TRBD2. V was pared by 6 bases and J by 5 bases, with 8 bases of the junction left unmatched. The CDR3 runs 15 residues. Germline CDR1 and CDR2: ENHRY and SYGVKD.

The chain employs TRBV7-2 and TRBJ2-1; D unclear. Germline V lookup: CDR1 SGHTA, CDR2 FQGNSA. Trimming cost V 6 bases and J 5 bases, with 11 bases left between them. CDR3 length equals 13 residues. The CDR3 reads CASSFNRDNEQFF. DNA of the CDR3: TGTGCCAGCAGTTTCAACCGGGACAATGAGCAGTTCTTC.

This clone was detected only once. This sequence joins TRBV14 and TRBJ2-5; 11 nucleotides line up with TRBD2. Germline V lookup: CDR1 SGHDN, CDR2 FVKESK. CDR3 length: 18 amino acids. Trimming removed 4 bases from V and 2 bases from J; junction bases left unmatched: 12. The CDR3 reads CASSRKMGLAEMQETQYF. As DNA, the CDR3 is TGTGCCAGCAGCCGAAAAATGGGACTAGCGGAGATGCAAGAGACCCAGTACTTC.

The chain combines TRBV5-4 with TRBJ2-2; 7 bases fit TRBD1. CDR3 length: 15 amino acids. Losses at the gene ends were 5 bases for V and 3 bases for J; bases not matched to a gene: 7. The germline V gene encodes CDR1 SGHNT and CDR2 YYREEE (reference sequence). CDR3 protein: CASRTGIRDTGELFF. In DNA, the CDR3 is TGTGCCAGCAGGACAGGGATAAGGGACACCGGGGAGCTGTTTTTT. Supplemented by reference TRBV5-4 and TRBJ2-2, the full variable domain reads ETGVTQSPTHLIKTRGQQVTLRCSSQSGHNTVSWYQQALGQGPQFIFQYYREEENGRGNFPPRFSGLQFPNYSSELNVNALELDDSALYLCASRTGIRDTGELFFGEGSRLTVL.

The CDR3, as DNA: TGTGCCAGCTCGTCAGGGGGCTCTGGGGCCAACGTCCTGACTTTC. Protein: CASSSGGSGANVLTF. V usage is TRBV18 and J usage is TRBJ2-6; 7 bases fit TRBD1. The length of the CDR3 is 15 residues. From germline, CDR1 is KGHSH and CDR2 LQKENI. V trimming: 6 bases; J trimming: 0 bases; junction bases outside the gene matches: 2. The entire variable domain, with the rest obtained from reference TRBV18 and TRBJ2-6, is as follows: NAGVMQNPRHLVRRRGQEARLRCSPMKGHSHVYWYRQLPEEGLKFMVYLQKENIIDESGMPKERFSAEFPKEGPSILRIQQVVRGDSAAYFCASSSGGSGANVLTFGAGSRLTVL.

The chain carries TRBV19 and TRBJ2-5; D may be TRBD1 or TRBD2 (5 bases each). This CDR3 comprises 13 residues. Germline V gene lookup returns CDR1 LNHDA and CDR2 SQIVND (reference sequence). With 0 bases removed from V and 5 bases from J, the gap between germline ends came to 7 bases. The DNA for the CDR3 is TGTGCCAGTAGTATAGACGAGGGGGAGACCCAGTACTTC. Translating it yields CASSIDEGETQYF.

This clone appeared a single time. This chain joins TRBV20-1 and TRBJ2-3; the D is unclear. Germline loops: CDR1 DFQATT, CDR2 SNEGSKA (reference sequence). The germline V and J ends were trimmed by 1 base and 5 bases, with 4 bases remaining between them. This CDR3 spans 11 amino acids. The CDR3 sequence is CSARGLDTQYF. Written as DNA, the CDR3 is TGCAGTGCTAGAGGTCTAGATACGCAGTATTTT.

The chain carries TRBV27 and TRBJ2-7; D is ambiguous. V lost 6 bases and J 3 bases, leaving 24 bases between the germline ends. The CDR3 covers 17 residues. CDR1 MNHEY and CDR2 SMNVEV come from the germline V gene (reference sequence). The CDR3 DNA follows: TGTGCCAGCAGCCCCCGGCTCGTTGTGGAAGAGGACTACGAGCAGTACTTC. It translates to CASSPRLVVEEDYEQYF.

The J gene is TRBJ2-7, the V gene TRBV10-2; D is undetermined. V was shortened by 4 bases and J by 4 bases, with 11 bases between the two germline ends. The CDR3 is made up of 13 amino acids. The germline CDR1 and CDR2 sequences are WSHSY and SAAADI. The CDR3, as DNA: TGCGCCAGCAGTGCGGCGGTGGGGTACGAGCAGTACTTC. Translating it yields CASSAAVGYEQYF.

The chain is built from TRBV6-6 and TRBJ2-5, with 9 bases that match TRBD2. Looked up from germline, CDR1 is MNHNY and CDR2 is SVGAGI (reference sequence). The ends lost 8 bases at V and 5 bases at J; junction bases unmatched: 12. The CDR3 has 15 residues. CDR3 loop: CASQRESGRSETQYF. CDR3 bases: TGTGCCAGCCAACGGGAGAGCGGGAGGTCGGAGACCCAGTACTTC.

The genes are TRBV5-1 and TRBJ2-6; D is tentatively TRBD1 or TRBD2 (6 bases each). V was shortened by 0 bases and J by 2 bases, with 9 bases between the two germline ends. Germline loops: CDR1 SGHRS, CDR2 YFSETQ. This CDR3 has 16 residues. CDR3 DNA sequence: TGCGCCAGCAGCTTGGCCGGGGGCGCTGGGGCCAACGTCCTGACTTTC. Protein: CASSLAGGAGANVLTF.

The chain recombines TRBV5-1 with TRBJ2-5; tentatively, D is TRBD1 (5 bases). Germline V lookup: CDR1 SGHRS, CDR2 YFSETQ. Trimming pared 3 bases from V and 6 bases from J, leaving 15 bases between. The CDR3 runs to 14 residues. The CDR3 is CASSYNRPDQTQYF. The CDR3 coding sequence is TGCGCCAGCAGCTACAACAGGCCGGACCAGACCCAGTACTTC.

J is TRBJ2-1 and V is TRBV9; D ambiguous. This CDR3 is 15 amino acids long. Germline V gene lookup returns CDR1 SGDLS and CDR2 YYNGEE. V lost 0 bases, J lost 0 bases, and 7 bases lay in between. The CDR3 spells CASSVAPNSYNEQFF. CDR3 nucleotides: TGTGCCAGCAGCGTAGCGCCCAACTCCTACAATGAGCAGTTCTTC.

The chain is built from TRBV18 and TRBJ2-7, with TRBD2 as a possible D gene (6 bases). The length of the CDR3 is 15 residues. V lost 1 base, J lost 1 base, and 11 bases lay in between. Germline CDR1 is KGHSH and CDR2 is LQKENI. CDR3 region: CASSPQRVASYEQYF. The CDR3 coding sequence is TGTGCCAGCTCACCACAGCGGGTAGCTTCCTACGAGCAGTACTTC.

CDR3: CASSLDGSNQPQHF. CDR3 nucleotide sequence: TGTGCCAGCAGCTTAGACGGGAGCAATCAGCCCCAGCATTTT. The chain uses TRBV7-2 and TRBJ1-5; D gene ambiguous. CDR3 length equals 14 residues. V was shortened by 1 base and J by 1 base, with 5 bases between the two germline ends. In germline, CDR1 is SGHTA, CDR2 FQGNSA.

The J gene is TRBJ2-7, the V gene TRBV19; TRBD2 matches at 8 bases. CDR3 length: 17 residues. Germline lookup yields CDR1 LNHDA and CDR2 SQIVND (reference sequence). V was pared by 8 bases and J by 3 bases, with 18 bases of the junction left unmatched. The CDR3 nucleotides are TGTGCCAGTCCCGGGGAGGGTTTTTGCGGGAGGAACTACGAGCAGTACTTC. Protein product: CASPGEGFCGRNYEQYF.

The genes are TRBV20-1 and TRBJ2-3, with D maybe TRBD2 (6 bases). The V gene lost 6 bases and the J gene lost 3 bases, with 7 bases spanning the gap. Germline V CDR1 and CDR2: DFQATT, SNEGSKA (reference sequence). CDR3 length: 11 amino acids. The CDR3 coding sequence is TGCAGTGCGGGACTGACAGATACGCAGTATTTT. Its translation is CSAGLTDTQYF.

The chain joins TRBV2 to TRBJ2-5; TRBD1 aligns across 7 bases. The CDR3 runs to 14 residues. The junction had 8 bases not matched to a gene; V was cut back by 5 bases and J by 5 bases. Germline V CDR1 and CDR2: SNHLY, FYNNEI. CDR3 protein: CASSFGTEEETQYF. The CDR3 nucleotides read TGTGCCAGCAGTTTCGGGACAGAAGAGGAGACCCAGTACTTC.